This record covers a single T cell receptor beta chain. In this sample, this clonotype turned up many times. The antigen it binds to is not known. No quality values exist for individual bases; no much larger clone is one base distant. Reading from cysteine to phenylalanine, the CDR3 counts 17 amino acids. The DNA shown is the 51-base CDR3, in frame from base 1. CDR1 ENHRY and CDR2 SYGVKD are derived from the germline V gene. V is cut back by 7 bases and J by 0 bases, with 7 bases in the junction unmatched. This specimen belongs to a study of T-cell reconstitution after alpha-beta-depleted transplantation in children (dated by TCRdb to between 2015 and 2016). In the study overall: The study quantitatively tracked T-cell immune reconstitution after TCRalphabeta/CD19-depleted allogeneic hematopoietic cell transplantation in children using TCR repertoire profiling.

The library came from PCR. Data came from an Illumina HiSeq 2500. TCR libraries were prepared with molecular barcoding, using unique molecular identifiers to normalize TCRbeta repertoire quantification. The public reads were run again by TCRdb, first through fastp at Q25 and then through MiXCR, and only productive beta chains were kept. Rows are unified per CDR3 protein, each entry keeping the most common DNA and genes. The sample profile shows about 360,000 distinct CDR3 sequences; 13% of them were found once. The top ten hold around 4% of the sample. Sequencing used PBMCs, obtained from the stem cell graft. This clonotype was obtained from a human donor who donated a stem cell graft to a child with Fanconi anemia. This chain joins TRBV10-3 to TRBJ2-2; 11 bases in the junction line up with TRBD1. The CDR3 corresponds to CAINGGQGAANTGELFF. The DNA reads as follows: TGTGCCATCAACGGAGGACAGGGGGCCGCGAACACCGGGGAGCTGTTTTTT.